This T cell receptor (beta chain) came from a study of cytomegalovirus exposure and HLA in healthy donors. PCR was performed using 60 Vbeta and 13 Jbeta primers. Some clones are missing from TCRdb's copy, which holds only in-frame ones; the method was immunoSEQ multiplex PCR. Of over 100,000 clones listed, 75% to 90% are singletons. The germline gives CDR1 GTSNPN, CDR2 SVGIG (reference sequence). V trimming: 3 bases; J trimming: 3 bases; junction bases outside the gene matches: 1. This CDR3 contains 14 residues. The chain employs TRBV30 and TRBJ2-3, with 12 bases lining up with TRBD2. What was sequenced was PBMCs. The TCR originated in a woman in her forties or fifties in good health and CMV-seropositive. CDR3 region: CAWSLAGGTDTQYF. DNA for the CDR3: TGTGCCTGGAGCCTAGCGGGAGGGACAGATACGCAGTATTTT.